This note documents a single T cell receptor beta chain sequence. Profiling relied on immunoSEQ multiplex PCR, and the TCRdb table lists in-frame clones only, not all of them. This sample has some 80,000 clones, with under 80% found just once. Germline loops: CDR1 ENHRY, CDR2 SYGVKD. The length of the CDR3 is 13 residues. V lost 6 bases, J lost 5 bases, and 14 bases lay in between. This record belongs to a study of blood T cell repertoires in COVID-19. Study background: COVID-19 samples from acute and convalescent phases originated in the United States, Italy and Spain. PBMCs, B-cell-depleted T cells, or T cells provided the cDNA or gDNA that made up the material.

Sequencing input: peripheral blood. The V and J genes are TRBV10-3 and TRBJ2-7, with D perhaps matching TRBD2 (7 bases). The receptor comes from a woman aged 80 or over with active or convalescent COVID-19. The CDR3 nucleotides read TGTGCCATCAGGGGAGGGGGGGAAAACGAGCAGTACTTC. Its protein is CAIRGGGENEQYF.